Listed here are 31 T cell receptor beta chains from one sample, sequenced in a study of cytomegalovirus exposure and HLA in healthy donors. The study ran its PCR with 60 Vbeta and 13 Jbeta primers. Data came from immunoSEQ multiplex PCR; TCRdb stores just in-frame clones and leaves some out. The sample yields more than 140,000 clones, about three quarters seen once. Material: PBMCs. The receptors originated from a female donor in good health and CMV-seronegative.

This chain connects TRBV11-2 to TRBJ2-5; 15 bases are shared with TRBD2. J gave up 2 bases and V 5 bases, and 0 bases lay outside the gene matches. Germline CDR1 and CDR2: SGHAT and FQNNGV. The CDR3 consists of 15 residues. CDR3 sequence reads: CASSGTSGRQETQYF. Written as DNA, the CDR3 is TGTGCCAGCAGCGGGACTAGCGGGAGGCAAGAGACCCAGTACTTC.

The CDR3 bases are TGTGCCAGCAGTGAGCAGAGGAGACCAGTTTCTTGTGGCTACACCTTC. Translated: CASSEQRRPVSCGYTF. This sequence joins TRBV27 and TRBJ1-2, with D unresolved. The V and J ends lost 5 bases and 7 bases respectively, with 23 bases between them. The germline V gene has CDR1 MNHEY and CDR2 SMNVEV (reference sequence). There are 16 residues in the CDR3.

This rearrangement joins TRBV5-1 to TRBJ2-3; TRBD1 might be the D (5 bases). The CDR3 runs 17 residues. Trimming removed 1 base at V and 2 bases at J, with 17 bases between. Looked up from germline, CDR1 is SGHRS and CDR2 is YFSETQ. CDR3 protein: CASSLPRDRENTDTQYF. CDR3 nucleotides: TGCGCCAGCAGCTTGCCCAGAGACAGAGAAAACACAGATACGCAGTATTTT.

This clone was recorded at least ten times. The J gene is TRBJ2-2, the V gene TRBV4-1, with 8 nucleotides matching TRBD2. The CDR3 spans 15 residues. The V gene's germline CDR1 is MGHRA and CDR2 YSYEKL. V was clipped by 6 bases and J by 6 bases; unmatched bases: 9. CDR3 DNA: TGCGCCAGCAGACCGGGACTAGGGTTTGCCGGGGAGCTGTTTTTT. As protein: CASRPGLGFAGELFF.

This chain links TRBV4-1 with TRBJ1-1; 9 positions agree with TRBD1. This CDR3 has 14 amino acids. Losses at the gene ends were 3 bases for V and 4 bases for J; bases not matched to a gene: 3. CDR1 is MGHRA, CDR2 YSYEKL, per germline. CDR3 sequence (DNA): TGCGCCAGCAGCCAGCCGACAGGGGGCACTGAAGCTTTCTTT. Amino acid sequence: CASSQPTGGTEAFF.

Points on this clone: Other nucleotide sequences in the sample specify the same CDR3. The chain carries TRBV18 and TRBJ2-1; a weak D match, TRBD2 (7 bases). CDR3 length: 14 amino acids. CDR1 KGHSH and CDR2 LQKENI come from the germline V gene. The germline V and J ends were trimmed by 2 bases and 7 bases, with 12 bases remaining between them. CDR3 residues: CASSPLGGGNEQFF. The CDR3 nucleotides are TGTGCCAGCTCACCATTGGGAGGGGGTAATGAGCAGTTCTTC.

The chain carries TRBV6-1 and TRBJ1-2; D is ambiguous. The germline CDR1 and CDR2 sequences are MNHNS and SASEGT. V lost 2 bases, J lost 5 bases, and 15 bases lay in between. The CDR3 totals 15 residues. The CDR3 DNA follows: TGTGCCAGCAGTGAATATGAGTCGTCCGGTTATGGCTACACCTTC. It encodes CASSEYESSGYGYTF.

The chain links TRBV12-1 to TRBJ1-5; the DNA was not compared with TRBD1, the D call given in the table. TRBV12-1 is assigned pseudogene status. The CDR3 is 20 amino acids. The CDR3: CASSLNWDRGFTVSNQPQHF. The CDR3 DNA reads TGTGCCAGCAGCTTGAACTGGGACAGGGGGTTTACAGTTAGCAATCAGCCCCAGCATTTT.

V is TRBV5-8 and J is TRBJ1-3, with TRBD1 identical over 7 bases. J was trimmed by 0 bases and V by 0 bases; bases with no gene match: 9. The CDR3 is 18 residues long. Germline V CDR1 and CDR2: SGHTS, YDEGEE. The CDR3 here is CASSLGRDSFNSGNTIYF. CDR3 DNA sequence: TGTGCCAGCAGCTTGGGCCGGGACAGTTTTAACTCTGGAAACACCATATATTTT.

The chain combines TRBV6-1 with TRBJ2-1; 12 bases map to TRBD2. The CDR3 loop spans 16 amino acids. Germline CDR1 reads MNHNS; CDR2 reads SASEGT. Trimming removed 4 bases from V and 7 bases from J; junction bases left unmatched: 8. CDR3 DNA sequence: TGTGCCAGCAGTGCGTGGGCTAGCGGGGGGGGGAATGAGCAGTTCTTC. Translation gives CASSAWASGGGNEQFF.

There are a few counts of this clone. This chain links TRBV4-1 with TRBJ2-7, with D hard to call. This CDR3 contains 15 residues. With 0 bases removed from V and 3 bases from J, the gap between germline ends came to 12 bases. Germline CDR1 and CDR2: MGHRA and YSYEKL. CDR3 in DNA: TGCGCCAGCAGCCAAGATCAACATGGCCGCTACGAGCAGTACTTC. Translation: CASSQDQHGRYEQYF.

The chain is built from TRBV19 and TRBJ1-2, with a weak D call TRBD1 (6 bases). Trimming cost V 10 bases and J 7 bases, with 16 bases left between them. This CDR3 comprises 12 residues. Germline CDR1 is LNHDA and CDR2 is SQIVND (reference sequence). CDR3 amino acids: CANRDAYGGYTF. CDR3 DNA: TGTGCCAACAGGGATGCCTACGGTGGCTACACCTTC.

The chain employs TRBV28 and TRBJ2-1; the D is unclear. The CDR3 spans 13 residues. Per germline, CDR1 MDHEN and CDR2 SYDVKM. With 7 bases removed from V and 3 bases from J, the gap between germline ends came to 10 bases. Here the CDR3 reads CASIARNYNEQFF. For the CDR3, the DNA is TGTGCCAGCATCGCCAGAAACTACAATGAGCAGTTCTTC.

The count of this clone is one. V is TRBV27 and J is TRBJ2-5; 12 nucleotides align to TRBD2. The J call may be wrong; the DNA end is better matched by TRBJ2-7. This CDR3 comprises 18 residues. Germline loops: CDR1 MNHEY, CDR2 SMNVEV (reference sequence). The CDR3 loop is CASSLTSSGRAYSYEQYF. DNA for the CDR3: TGTGCCAGCAGTTTAACCTCTAGCGGGAGGGCTTACTCCTACGAGCAGTACTTC.

CDR3: CASIAKRNAYEQYF. CDR3 bases: TGTGCCAGCATTGCAAAGCGGAATGCCTACGAGCAGTACTTC. This chain uses TRBV28 with TRBJ2-7; D is perhaps TRBD2 (5 bases). Deletions cut 7 bases from V and 2 bases from J, with 15 bases between. The CDR3 runs 14 residues. Looked up from germline, CDR1 is MDHEN and CDR2 is SYDVKM. The variable domain in full, with the rest retrieved from reference TRBV28 and TRBJ2-7, is DVKVTQSSRYLVKRTGEKVFLECVQDMDHENMFWYRQDPGLGLRLIYFSYDVKMKEKGDIPEGYSVSREKKERFSLILESASTNQTSMYLCASIAKRNAYEQYFGPGTRLTVT.

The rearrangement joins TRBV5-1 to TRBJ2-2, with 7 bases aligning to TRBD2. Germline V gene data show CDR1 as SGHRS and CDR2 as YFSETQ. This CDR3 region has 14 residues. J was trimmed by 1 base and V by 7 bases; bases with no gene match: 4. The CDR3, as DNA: TGCGCCAGCTTTGAGCGGGGGAACACCGGGGAGCTGTTTTTT. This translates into CASFERGNTGELFF.

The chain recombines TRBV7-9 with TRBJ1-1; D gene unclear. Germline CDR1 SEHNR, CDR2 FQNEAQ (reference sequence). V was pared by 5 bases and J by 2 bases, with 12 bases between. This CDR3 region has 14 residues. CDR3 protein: CASSPDIDNTEAFF. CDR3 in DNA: TGTGCCAGCAGCCCTGACATAGACAACACTGAAGCTTTCTTT.

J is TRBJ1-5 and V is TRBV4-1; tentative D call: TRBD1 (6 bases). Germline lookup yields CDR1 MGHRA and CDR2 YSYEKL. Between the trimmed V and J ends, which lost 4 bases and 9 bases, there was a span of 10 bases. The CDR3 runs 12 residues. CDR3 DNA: TGCGCCAGCAGCCCCCTAGGGGGGCCCCAGCATTTT. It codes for CASSPLGGPQHF.

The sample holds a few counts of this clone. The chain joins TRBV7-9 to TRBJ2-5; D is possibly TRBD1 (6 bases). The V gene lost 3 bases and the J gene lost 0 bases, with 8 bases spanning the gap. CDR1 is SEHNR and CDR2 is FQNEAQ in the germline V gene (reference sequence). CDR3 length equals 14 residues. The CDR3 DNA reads TGTGCCAGCAGCTTTACAGGGTACCAAGAGACCCAGTACTTC. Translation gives CASSFTGYQETQYF.

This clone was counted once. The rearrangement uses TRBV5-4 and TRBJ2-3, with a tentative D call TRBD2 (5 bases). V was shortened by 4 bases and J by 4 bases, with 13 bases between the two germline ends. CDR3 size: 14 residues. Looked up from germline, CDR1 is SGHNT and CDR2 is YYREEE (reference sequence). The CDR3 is CASSLDPRADTQYF. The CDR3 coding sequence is TGTGCCAGCAGCCTCGACCCGAGGGCAGATACGCAGTATTTT. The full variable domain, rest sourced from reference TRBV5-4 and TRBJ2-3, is ETGVTQSPTHLIKTRGQQVTLRCSSQSGHNTVSWYQQALGQGPQFIFQYYREEENGRGNFPPRFSGLQFPNYSSELNVNALELDDSALYLCASSLDPRADTQYFGPGTRLTVL.

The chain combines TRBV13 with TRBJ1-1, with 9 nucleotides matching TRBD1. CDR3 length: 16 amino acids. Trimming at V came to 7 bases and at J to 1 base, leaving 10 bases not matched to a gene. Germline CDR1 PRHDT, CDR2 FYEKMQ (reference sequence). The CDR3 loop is CASTNTGGAANTEAFF. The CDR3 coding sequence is TGTGCCAGCACCAACACAGGGGGCGCGGCGAACACTGAAGCTTTCTTT.

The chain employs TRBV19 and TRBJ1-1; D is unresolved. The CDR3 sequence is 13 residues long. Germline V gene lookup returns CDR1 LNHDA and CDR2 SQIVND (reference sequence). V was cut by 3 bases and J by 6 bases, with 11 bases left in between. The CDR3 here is CASSIGGFPEAFF. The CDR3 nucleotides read TGTGCCAGTAGTATTGGAGGGTTCCCTGAAGCTTTCTTT.

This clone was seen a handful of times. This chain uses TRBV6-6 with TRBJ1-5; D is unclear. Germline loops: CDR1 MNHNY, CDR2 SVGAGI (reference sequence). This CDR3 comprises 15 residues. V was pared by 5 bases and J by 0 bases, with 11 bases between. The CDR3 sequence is CASSSLGDSNQPQHF. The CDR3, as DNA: TGTGCCAGCAGTAGCCTCGGTGATAGCAATCAGCCCCAGCATTTT.

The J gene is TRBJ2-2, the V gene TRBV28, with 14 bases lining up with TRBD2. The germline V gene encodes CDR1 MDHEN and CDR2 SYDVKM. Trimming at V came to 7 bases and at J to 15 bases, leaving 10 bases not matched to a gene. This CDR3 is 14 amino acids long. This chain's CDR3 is CASTFPGLAGVVFF. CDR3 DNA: TGTGCCAGCACCTTCCCGGGACTAGCGGGAGTGGTGTTTTTT.

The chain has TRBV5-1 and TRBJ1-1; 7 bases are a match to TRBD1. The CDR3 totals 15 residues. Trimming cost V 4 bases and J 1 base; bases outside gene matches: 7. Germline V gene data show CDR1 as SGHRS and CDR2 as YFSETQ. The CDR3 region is CASSLTQGENTEAFF. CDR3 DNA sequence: TGCGCCAGCAGCCTGACCCAGGGGGAGAACACTGAAGCTTTCTTT.

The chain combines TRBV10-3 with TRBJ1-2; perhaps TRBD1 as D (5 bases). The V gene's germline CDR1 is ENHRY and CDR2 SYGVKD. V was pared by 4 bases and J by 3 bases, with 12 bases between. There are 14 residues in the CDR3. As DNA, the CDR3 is TGTGCCATCAGTGGGCGGGACGGGGACTATGGCTACACCTTC. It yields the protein CAISGRDGDYGYTF.

The CDR3 loop is CASSSRGRTNYGYTF. The DNA of the CDR3 is TGTGCCAGCAGCTCCCGAGGGCGGACCAACTATGGCTACACCTTC. The rearrangement uses TRBV7-2 and TRBJ1-2; the D is unclear. The CDR3 covers 15 residues. CDR1 is SGHTA and CDR2 is FQGNSA in the germline V gene. Trimming stripped 4 bases from V and 2 bases from J, with 14 bases between. Using reference TRBV7-2 and TRBJ1-2 for the parts outside the CDR3, the full variable domain is GAGVSQSPSNKVTEKGKDVELRCDPISGHTALYWYRQSLGQGLEFLIYFQGNSAPDKSGLPSDRFSAERTGGSVSTLTIQRTQQEDSAVYLCASSSRGRTNYGYTFGSGTRLTVV.

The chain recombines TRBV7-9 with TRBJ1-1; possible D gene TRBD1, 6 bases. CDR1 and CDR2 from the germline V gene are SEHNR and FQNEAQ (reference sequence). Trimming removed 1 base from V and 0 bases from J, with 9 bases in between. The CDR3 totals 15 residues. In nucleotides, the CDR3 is TGTGCCAGCAGCTTAGTGGGGGCGCTGAACACTGAAGCTTTCTTT. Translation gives CASSLVGALNTEAFF.

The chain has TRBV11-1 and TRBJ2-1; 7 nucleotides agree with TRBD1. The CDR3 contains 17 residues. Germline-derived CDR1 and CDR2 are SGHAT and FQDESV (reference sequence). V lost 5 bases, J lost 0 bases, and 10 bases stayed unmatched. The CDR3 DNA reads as TGTGCCAGCAGCGGACGAACAGGGGTTCACTCCTACAATGAGCAGTTCTTC. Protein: CASSGRTGVHSYNEQFF.

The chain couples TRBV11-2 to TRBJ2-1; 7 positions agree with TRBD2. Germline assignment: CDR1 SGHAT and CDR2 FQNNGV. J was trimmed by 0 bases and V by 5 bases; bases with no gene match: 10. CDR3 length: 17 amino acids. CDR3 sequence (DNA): TGTGCCAGCAGCCCAAAATTGGGACTAAACTCCTACAATGAGCAGTTCTTC. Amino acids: CASSPKLGLNSYNEQFF.

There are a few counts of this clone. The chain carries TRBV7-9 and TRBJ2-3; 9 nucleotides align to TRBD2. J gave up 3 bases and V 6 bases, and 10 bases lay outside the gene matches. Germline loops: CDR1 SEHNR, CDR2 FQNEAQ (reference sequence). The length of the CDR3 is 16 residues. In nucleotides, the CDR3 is TGTGCCAGCAGATATAGCGGGAGCAGTCCGACAGATACGCAGTATTTT. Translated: CASRYSGSSPTDTQYF.